This T cell receptor beta chain was retrieved from a study of PD-1 and CTLA-4 blockade in melanoma. Produced via immunoSEQ multiplex PCR; TCRdb's table is partial and in-frame only. The profile shows over 15,000 clones, about 73% of them singletons. The J segment lost 6 bases and the V segment lost 3 bases, leaving 6 bases of the junction unmatched. The length of the CDR3 is 14 residues. The germline gives CDR1 SEHNR, CDR2 FQNEAQ (reference sequence). This rearrangement joins TRBV7-9 to TRBJ1-1; 8 bases align to TRBD1. Material: CD8+ T cells from peripheral blood, obtained from a patient given anti-PD-1 treatment. The receptor was derived from a human donor with melanoma. The CDR3 loop reads CASSFTGGDAEAFF. The CDR3 coding sequence is TGTGCCAGCAGCTTTACAGGGGGGGACGCTGAAGCTTTCTTT.